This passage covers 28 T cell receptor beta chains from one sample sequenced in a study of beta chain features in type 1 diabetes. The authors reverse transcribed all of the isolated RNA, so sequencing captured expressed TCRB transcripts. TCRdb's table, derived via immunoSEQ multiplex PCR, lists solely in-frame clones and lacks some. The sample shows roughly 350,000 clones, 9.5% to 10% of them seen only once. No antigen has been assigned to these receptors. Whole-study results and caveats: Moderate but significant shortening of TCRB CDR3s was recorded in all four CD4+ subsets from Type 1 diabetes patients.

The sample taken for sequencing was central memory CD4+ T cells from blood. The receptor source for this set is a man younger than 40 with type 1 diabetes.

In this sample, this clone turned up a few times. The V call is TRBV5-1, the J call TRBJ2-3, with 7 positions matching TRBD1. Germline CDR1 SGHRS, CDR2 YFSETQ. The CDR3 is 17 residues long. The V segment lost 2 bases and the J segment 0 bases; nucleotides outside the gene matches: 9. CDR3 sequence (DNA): TGCGCCAGCAGCTTCGGGACAGCGACGTTTAGCACAGATACGCAGTATTTT. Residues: CASSFGTATFSTDTQYF.

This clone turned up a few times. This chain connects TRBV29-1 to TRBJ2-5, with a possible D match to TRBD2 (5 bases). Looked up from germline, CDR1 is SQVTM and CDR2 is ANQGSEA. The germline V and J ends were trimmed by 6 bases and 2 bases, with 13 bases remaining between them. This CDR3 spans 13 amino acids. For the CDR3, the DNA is TGCAGCGTGAAGGACGGCGGGCAAGAGACCCAGTACTTC. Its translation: CSVKDGGQETQYF.

The CDR3 bases are TGTGCCAGCAGCTTAGAAGAGGGGTCTGAAGCTTTCTTT. Translation gives CASSLEEGSEAFF. The J gene is TRBJ1-1, the V gene TRBV7-9; TRBD1 might be the D (5 bases). The V gene's germline CDR1 is SEHNR and CDR2 FQNEAQ (reference sequence). This CDR3 region has 13 residues. V was cut by 1 base and J by 6 bases, with 9 bases left in between. The full variable domain, in which reference TRBV7-9 and TRBJ1-1 provide the parts outside the CDR3, is DTGVSQNPRHKITKRGQNVTFRCDPISEHNRLYWYRQTLGQGPEFLTYFQNEAQLEKSRLLSDRFSAERPKGSFSTLEIQRTEQGDSAMYLCASSLEEGSEAFFGQGTRLTVV.

The CDR3 nucleotides read TGTGCCAGCGGGCCGACAGGGGCGCACTACGAGCAGTACTTC. Residues: CASGPTGAHYEQYF. This chain links TRBV2 with TRBJ2-7; 8 nucleotides line up with TRBD1. Germline V gene sequence: CDR1 SNHLY, CDR2 FYNNEI. V shed 8 bases, J shed 3 bases, and the junction held 9 bases outside the gene matches. This CDR3 spans 14 amino acids.

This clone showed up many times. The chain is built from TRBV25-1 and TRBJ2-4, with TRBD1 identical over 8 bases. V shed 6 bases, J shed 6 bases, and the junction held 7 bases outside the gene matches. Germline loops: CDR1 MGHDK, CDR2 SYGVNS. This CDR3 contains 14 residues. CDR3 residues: CASRGTGRGNIQYF. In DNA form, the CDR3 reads TGTGCCAGCAGGGGGACAGGCCGGGGAAACATTCAGTACTTC. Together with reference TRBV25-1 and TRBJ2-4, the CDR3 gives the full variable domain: EADIYQTPRYLVIGTGKKITLECSQTMGHDKMYWYQQDPGMELHLIHYSYGVNSTEKGDLSSESTVSRIRTEHFPLTLESARPSHTSQYLCASRGTGRGNIQYFGAGTRLSVL.

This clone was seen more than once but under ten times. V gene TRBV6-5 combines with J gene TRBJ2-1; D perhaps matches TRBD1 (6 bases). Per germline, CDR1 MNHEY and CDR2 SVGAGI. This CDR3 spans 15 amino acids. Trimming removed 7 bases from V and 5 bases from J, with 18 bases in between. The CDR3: CASNPFEDRHNEQFF. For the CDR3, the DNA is TGTGCCAGCAACCCTTTCGAGGACAGACACAATGAGCAGTTCTTC.

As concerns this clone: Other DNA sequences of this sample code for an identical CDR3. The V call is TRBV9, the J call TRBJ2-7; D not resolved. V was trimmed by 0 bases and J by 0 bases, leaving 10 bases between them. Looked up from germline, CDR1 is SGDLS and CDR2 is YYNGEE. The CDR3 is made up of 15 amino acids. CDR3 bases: TGTGCCAGCAGCGTAGGGGGTGCTAGCTCCTACGAGCAGTACTTC. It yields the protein CASSVGGASSYEQYF.

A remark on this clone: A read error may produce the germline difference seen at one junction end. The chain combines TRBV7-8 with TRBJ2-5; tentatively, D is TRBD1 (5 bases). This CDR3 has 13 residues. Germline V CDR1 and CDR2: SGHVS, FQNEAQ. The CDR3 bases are TGCGCCAGCAGTCAACCAGGGATAGAGACCCAGTACTTC. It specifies CASSQPGIETQYF.

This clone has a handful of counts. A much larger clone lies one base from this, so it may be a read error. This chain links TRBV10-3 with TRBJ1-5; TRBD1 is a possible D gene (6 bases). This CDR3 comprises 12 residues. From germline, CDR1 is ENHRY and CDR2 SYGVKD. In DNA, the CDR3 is TGTGCCAGCAGTCAGGGGTATCAGCCCCAGCATTTT. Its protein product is CASSQGYQPQHF.

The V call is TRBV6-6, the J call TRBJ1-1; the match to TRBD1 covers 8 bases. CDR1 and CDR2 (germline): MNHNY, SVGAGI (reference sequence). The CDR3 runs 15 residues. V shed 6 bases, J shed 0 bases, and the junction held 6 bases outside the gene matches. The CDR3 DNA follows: TGTGCCAGCAGGAGCTCACAGGGGGTGAACACTGAAGCTTTCTTT. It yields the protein CASRSSQGVNTEAFF.

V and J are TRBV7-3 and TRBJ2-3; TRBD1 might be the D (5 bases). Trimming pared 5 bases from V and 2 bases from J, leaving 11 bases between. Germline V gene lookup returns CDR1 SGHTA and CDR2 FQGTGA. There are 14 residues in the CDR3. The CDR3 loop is CASSPTVLTDTQYF. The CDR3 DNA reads TGTGCCAGCAGCCCGACAGTACTCACAGATACGCAGTATTTT.

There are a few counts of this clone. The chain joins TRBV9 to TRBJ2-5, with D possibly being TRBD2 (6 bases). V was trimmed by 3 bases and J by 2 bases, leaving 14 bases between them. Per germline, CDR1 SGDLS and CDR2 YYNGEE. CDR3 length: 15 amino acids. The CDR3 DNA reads TGTGCCAGCAGCGCGTCACTAGCTACGCAAGAGACCCAGTACTTC. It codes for CASSASLATQETQYF.

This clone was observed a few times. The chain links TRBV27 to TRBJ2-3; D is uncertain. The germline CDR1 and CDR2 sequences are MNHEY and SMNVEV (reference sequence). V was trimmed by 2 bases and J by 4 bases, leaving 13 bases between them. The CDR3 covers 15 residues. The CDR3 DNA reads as TGTGCCAGCAGTTTAAAGGCTGAAGGATCAGATACGCAGTATTTT. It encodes CASSLKAEGSDTQYF.

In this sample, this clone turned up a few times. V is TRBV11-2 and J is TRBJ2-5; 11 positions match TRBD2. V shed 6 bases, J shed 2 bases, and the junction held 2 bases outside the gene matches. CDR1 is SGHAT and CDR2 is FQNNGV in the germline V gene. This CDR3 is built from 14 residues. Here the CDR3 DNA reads TGTGCCAGCAGTCGACTAGCGGGACAAGAGACCCAGTACTTC. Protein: CASSRLAGQETQYF.

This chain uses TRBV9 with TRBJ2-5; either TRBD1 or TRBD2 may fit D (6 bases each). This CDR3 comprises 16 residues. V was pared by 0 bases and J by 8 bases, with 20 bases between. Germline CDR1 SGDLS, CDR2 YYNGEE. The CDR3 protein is CASSVEGWGAEVTQYF. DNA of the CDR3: TGTGCCAGCAGCGTAGAAGGTTGGGGGGCCGAAGTCACCCAGTACTTC.

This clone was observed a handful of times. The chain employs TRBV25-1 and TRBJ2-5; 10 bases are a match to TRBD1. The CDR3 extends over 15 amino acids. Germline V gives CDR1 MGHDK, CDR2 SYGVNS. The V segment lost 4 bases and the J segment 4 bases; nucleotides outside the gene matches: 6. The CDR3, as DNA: TGTGCCAGCAGTGCCCGACAGGGGGCAGGAGAGACCCAGTACTTC. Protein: CASSARQGAGETQYF.

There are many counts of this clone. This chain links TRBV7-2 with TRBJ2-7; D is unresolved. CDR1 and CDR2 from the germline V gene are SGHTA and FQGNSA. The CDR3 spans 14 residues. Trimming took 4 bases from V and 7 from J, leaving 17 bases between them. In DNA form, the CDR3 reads TGTGCCAGCAGCTCTAGATCGGCCGATGGGGAGCAGTACTTC. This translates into CASSSRSADGEQYF.

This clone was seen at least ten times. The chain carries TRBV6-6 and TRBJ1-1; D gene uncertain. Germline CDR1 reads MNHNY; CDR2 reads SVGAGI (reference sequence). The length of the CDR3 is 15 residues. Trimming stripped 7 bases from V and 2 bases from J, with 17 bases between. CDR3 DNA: TGTGCCAGCAAGACCCCTTGGCGGCCAAACACTGAAGCTTTCTTT. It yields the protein CASKTPWRPNTEAFF.

The CDR3 DNA follows: TGCGCCAGCAGCTTGGACCCGGGCACAGATACGCAGTATTTT. Its protein is CASSLDPGTDTQYF. This chain joins TRBV5-1 and TRBJ2-3; unclear D gene. CDR1 is SGHRS and CDR2 is YFSETQ in the germline V gene. V was pared by 0 bases and J by 1 base, with 6 bases between. This CDR3 contains 14 residues. Filled out from reference TRBV5-1 and TRBJ2-3, the complete variable domain reads KAGVTQTPRYLIKTRGQQVTLSCSPISGHRSVSWYQQTPGQGLQFLFEYFSETQRNKGNFPGRFSGRQFSNSRSEMNVSTLELGDSALYLCASSLDPGTDTQYFGPGTRLTVL.

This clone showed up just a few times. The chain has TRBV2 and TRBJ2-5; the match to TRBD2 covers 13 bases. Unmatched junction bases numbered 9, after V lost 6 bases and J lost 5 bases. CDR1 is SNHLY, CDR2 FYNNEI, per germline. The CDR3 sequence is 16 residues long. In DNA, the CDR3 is TGTGCCAGCAGGAGACTAGCGGGAGGCCATGGGGAGACCCAGTACTTC. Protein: CASRRLAGGHGETQYF. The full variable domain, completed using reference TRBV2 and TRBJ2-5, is EPEVTQTPSHQVTQMGQEVILRCVPISNHLYFYWYRQILGQKVEFLVSFYNNEISEKSEIFDDQFSVERPDGSNFTLKIRSTKLEDSAMYFCASRRLAGGHGETQYFGPGTRLLVL.

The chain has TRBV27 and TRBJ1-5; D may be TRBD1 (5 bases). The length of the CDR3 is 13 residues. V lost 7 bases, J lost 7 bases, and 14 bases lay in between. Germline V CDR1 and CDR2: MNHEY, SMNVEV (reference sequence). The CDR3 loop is CASMTGQGQPQHF. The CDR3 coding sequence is TGTGCCAGCATGACGGGTCAGGGCCAGCCCCAGCATTTT.

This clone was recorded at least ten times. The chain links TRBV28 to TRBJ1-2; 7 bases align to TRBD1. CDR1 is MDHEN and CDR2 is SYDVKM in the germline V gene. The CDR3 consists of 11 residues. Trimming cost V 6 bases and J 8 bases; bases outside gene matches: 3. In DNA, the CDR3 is TGTGCCAGCAGCGGACAGGAAGGCTACACCTTC. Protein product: CASSGQEGYTF.

CDR3: CASSLEGRDPTDTQYF. CDR3 nucleotides: TGTGCCAGCAGCTTAGAAGGCAGGGACCCCACAGATACGCAGTATTTT. The chain has TRBV7-2 and TRBJ2-3; the D gene could be TRBD1 or TRBD2 (5 bases each). Trimming took 1 base from V and 2 from J, leaving 13 bases between them. Germline V gene lookup returns CDR1 SGHTA and CDR2 FQGNSA. The CDR3 is 16 amino acids.

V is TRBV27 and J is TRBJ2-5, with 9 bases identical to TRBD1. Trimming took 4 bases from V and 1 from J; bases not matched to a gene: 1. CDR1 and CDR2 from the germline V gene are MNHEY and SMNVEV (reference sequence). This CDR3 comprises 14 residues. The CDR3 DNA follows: TGTGCCAGCAGTTCGGGACAGGGCCAAGAGACCCAGTACTTC. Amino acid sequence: CASSSGQGQETQYF.

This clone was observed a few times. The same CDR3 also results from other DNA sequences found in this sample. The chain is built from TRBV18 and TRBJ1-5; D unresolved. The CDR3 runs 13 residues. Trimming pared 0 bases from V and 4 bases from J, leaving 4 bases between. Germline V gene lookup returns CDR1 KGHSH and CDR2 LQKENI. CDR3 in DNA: TGTGCCAGCTCACCACCGGGGAATCAGCCCCAGCATTTT. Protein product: CASSPPGNQPQHF.

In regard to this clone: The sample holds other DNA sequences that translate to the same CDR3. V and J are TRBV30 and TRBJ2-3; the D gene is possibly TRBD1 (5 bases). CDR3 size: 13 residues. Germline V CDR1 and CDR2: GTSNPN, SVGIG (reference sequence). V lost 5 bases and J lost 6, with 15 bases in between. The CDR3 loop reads CAWVEGAEDTQYF. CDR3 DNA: TGTGCCTGGGTCGAAGGGGCAGAGGATACGCAGTATTTT.

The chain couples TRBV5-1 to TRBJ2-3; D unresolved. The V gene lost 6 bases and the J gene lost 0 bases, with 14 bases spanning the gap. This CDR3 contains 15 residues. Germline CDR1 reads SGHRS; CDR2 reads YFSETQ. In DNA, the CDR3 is TGCGCCAGCAACCCGACATCTGCTAGCACAGATACGCAGTATTTT. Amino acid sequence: CASNPTSASTDTQYF.

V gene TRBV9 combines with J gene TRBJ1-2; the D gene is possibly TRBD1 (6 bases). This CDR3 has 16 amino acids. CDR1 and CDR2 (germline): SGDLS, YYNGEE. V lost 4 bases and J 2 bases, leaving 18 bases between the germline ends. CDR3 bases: TGTGCCAGCAGCCCACAAGTTGACAGGCGGAACTATGGCTACACCTTC. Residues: CASSPQVDRRNYGYTF.